A single sample gave rise to the 15 T cell receptor beta chains below, sequenced in a study of T cell changes during pregnancy in multiple sclerosis. The protocol was immunoSEQ multiplex PCR, while the TCRdb copy is restricted to in-frame clones and leaves out a portion. The sample has around 63,000 clones, about 92% seen once. The sequencing here drew on peripheral blood, taken after pregnancy. These receptors came from a female donor with multiple sclerosis, enrolled in a pregnancy study.

J is TRBJ1-5 and V is TRBV2; 10 bases are shared with TRBD1. The CDR3 sequence is 16 residues long. J lost 8 bases, V lost 3 bases, and 10 bases had no gene match. Looked up from germline, CDR1 is SNHLY and CDR2 is FYNNEI. CDR3: CASSEWVGQGIEPQHF. CDR3 nucleotides: TGTGCCAGCAGTGAGTGGGTGGGACAGGGGATAGAGCCCCAGCATTTT.

This chain uses TRBV11-2 with TRBJ2-1; 8 nucleotides line up with TRBD2. V lost 5 bases to trimming and J lost 6 bases; unmatched junction nucleotides: 9. The CDR3 loop spans 15 amino acids. The V gene's germline CDR1 is SGHAT and CDR2 FQNNGV. The CDR3 loop reads CASSPTAGVFNEQFF. The CDR3 DNA sequence: TGTGCCAGCAGCCCAACAGCGGGAGTCTTCAATGAGCAGTTCTTC.

The chain carries TRBV29-1 and TRBJ2-3; D is unresolved. The CDR3 has 12 residues. Germline-derived CDR1 and CDR2 are SQVTM and ANQGSEA. The V and J ends lost 4 bases and 4 bases respectively, with 9 bases between them. In DNA, the CDR3 is TGCAGCGTTGGTTTGTCCGCAGATACGCAGTATTTT. It is translated as CSVGLSADTQYF.

The chain is built from TRBV5-5 and TRBJ1-1; weak D call: TRBD1 (6 bases). The ends were cut back, 0 bases at V and 5 bases at J, with 14 bases in the middle. CDR1 is SGHKS, CDR2 YYEKEE, per germline (reference sequence). The CDR3 covers 15 residues. For the CDR3, the DNA is TGTGCCAGCAGCTTGGATCTACAGGGCTGGACTGAAGCTTTCTTT. Translating it yields CASSLDLQGWTEAFF.

The chain carries TRBV6-5 and TRBJ1-4; D remains ambiguous. The V gene's germline CDR1 is MNHEY and CDR2 SVGAGI. The CDR3 consists of 14 residues. Between the trimmed V and J ends, which lost 5 bases and 7 bases, there was a span of 14 bases. CDR3 loop: CASSPSGYSEKLFF. CDR3 nucleotide sequence: TGTGCCAGCAGTCCCTCGGGGTACTCTGAAAAACTGTTTTTT.

This sequence joins TRBV2 and TRBJ2-1, with a tentative D call TRBD2 (5 bases). Germline CDR1 SNHLY, CDR2 FYNNEI. The germline V and J ends were trimmed by 6 bases and 0 bases, with 12 bases remaining between them. The CDR3 length is 15 residues. CDR3 residues: CASRTGIPSYNEQFF. In nucleotides, the CDR3 is TGTGCCAGCAGGACCGGGATACCCTCCTACAATGAGCAGTTCTTC.

This clone occurred once. The chain carries TRBV19 and TRBJ1-1; 9 bases agree with TRBD1. From germline, CDR1 is LNHDA and CDR2 SQIVND (reference sequence). J lost 4 bases, V lost 9 bases, and 18 bases had no gene match. This CDR3 is 17 amino acids long. The CDR3 reads CASQDPGQGVAGTEAFF. Here the CDR3 DNA reads TGTGCCAGCCAAGATCCGGGACAGGGTGTAGCTGGCACTGAAGCTTTCTTT.

CDR3 coding DNA: TGTGCCAGCAGCAAACAGGGCCACGACACAGATACGCAGTATTTT. It is translated as CASSKQGHDTDTQYF. This chain connects TRBV11-2 to TRBJ2-3; possibly TRBD1 for D (6 bases). Germline V gene data show CDR1 as SGHAT and CDR2 as FQNNGV. Trimming cost V 5 bases and J 2 bases, with 14 bases left between them. CDR3 size: 15 residues.

The genes are TRBV11-2 and TRBJ1-2; the D gene is possibly TRBD1 (6 bases). V lost 3 bases, J lost 3 bases, and 11 bases lay in between. The CDR3 spans 14 residues. Germline V gene data show CDR1 as SGHAT and CDR2 as FQNNGV. This chain's CDR3 is CASSFSRGYYGYTF. The CDR3 DNA sequence: TGTGCCAGCAGCTTTAGTAGGGGGTACTATGGCTACACCTTC. Complete variable domain (other parts from reference TRBV11-2 and TRBJ1-2): EAGVAQSPRYKIIEKRQSVAFWCNPISGHATLYWYQQILGQGPKLLIQFQNNGVVDDSQLPKDRFSAERLKGVDSTLKIQPAKLEDSAVYLCASSFSRGYYGYTFGSGTRLTVV.

The chain carries TRBV18 and TRBJ1-1; 7 nucleotides agree with TRBD1. Trimming at V came to 3 bases and at J to 3 bases, leaving 7 bases not matched to a gene. This CDR3 spans 15 amino acids. Germline V lookup: CDR1 KGHSH, CDR2 LQKENI. As DNA, the CDR3 is TGTGCCAGCTCACCGACAGGGAGCGCGGACACTGAAGCTTTCTTT. Translation gives CASSPTGSADTEAFF.

The chain carries TRBV27 and TRBJ2-5, with a possible D match to TRBD2 (6 bases). In germline, CDR1 is MNHEY, CDR2 SMNVEV (reference sequence). Trimming cost V 6 bases and J 0 bases, with 14 bases left between them. The CDR3 extends over 15 amino acids. The CDR3 sequence is CASSRMGTYQETQYF. Here the CDR3 DNA reads TGTGCCAGCAGCAGGATGGGGACTTACCAAGAGACCCAGTACTTC.

The gene calls are TRBV7-6 and TRBJ2-2, with 10 bases lining up with TRBD1. The CDR3 has 17 amino acids. CDR1 and CDR2 from the germline V gene are SGHVS and FNYEAQ. Trimming at V came to 2 bases and at J to 4 bases, leaving 7 bases not matched to a gene. The DNA for the CDR3 is TGTGCCAGCAGCTTACTGGGACAGGGGTTTGTCACCGGGGAGCTGTTTTTT. Its translation is CASSLLGQGFVTGELFF.

The chain carries TRBV6-4 and TRBJ1-2, with 7 bases lining up with TRBD1. With V trimmed by 6 bases and J by 10 bases, 17 bases remained unmatched. Germline lookup yields CDR1 MRHNA and CDR2 SNTAGT. CDR3 length equals 15 residues. CDR3 DNA: TGTGCCAGCAGCTACGAACAGGGGAACAGCGATGACTACACCTTC. Amino acid sequence: CASSYEQGNSDDYTF.

This rearrangement joins TRBV6-5 to TRBJ2-7, with D possibly being TRBD1 (6 bases). Per the germline V gene, CDR1 is MNHEY and CDR2 is SVGAGI. With 2 bases removed from V and 5 bases from J, the gap between germline ends came to 16 bases. The CDR3 length is 15 residues. The CDR3 region is CASSYEGTGSNEQYF. The CDR3 DNA sequence: TGTGCCAGCAGTTACGAGGGTACAGGGAGCAACGAGCAGTACTTC.

The rearrangement joins TRBV5-1 to TRBJ2-3; 7 bases map to TRBD2. Germline values: CDR1 SGHRS, CDR2 YFSETQ. Trimming took 5 bases from V and 4 from J; bases not matched to a gene: 7. The CDR3 runs 14 residues. CDR3 nucleotides: TGCGCCAGCAGGATCACGGCGGGGGCAGATACGCAGTATTTT. Translated: CASRITAGADTQYF.